Below, 6 T cell receptor beta chains from the same sample are listed, as sequenced in a study of breast tumors, draining lymph nodes, adjacent tissues. Samples came from axillary lymph nodes draining the breast cancer. MiXCR, run by TCRdb on the multiplex PCR reads, gives a single entry per CDR3 protein. The profile covers about 180,000 distinct CDR3 sequences, with about 33% appearing a single time and roughly 4.5% taken by the ten largest. Sequencing input: axillary lymph node tissue. Source of these receptors: a female donor with breast cancer. Some clones in this sample may be carry-over from other donors' samples.

Turning to this clonotype: A much more abundant neighbour one base away suggests this may be a read error. V is TRBV6-6 and J is TRBJ1-5, with 7 bases matching TRBD1. The junction had 10 bases not matched to a gene; V was cut back by 11 bases and J by 6 bases. Germline V lookup: CDR1 MNHNY, CDR2 SVGAGI (reference sequence). The CDR3 consists of 13 residues. CDR3 in amino acids: CAGTDRVGQPQHF. The DNA for the CDR3 is TGTGCCGGCACCGACAGGGTGGGTCAGCCCCAGCATTTT.

Turning to this clonotype: The junction does not match germline at one end; this may be a read error. The rearrangement uses TRBV5-1 and TRBJ2-6; TRBD2 matches at 9 bases. The CDR3 is 14 residues long. Looked up from germline, CDR1 is SGHRS and CDR2 is YFSETQ. The CDR3 loop reads CASSFGRGGNVLTF. CDR3 nucleotides: TGCGCCAGCAGCTTCGGGCGGGGGGGCAACGTCCTGACTTTC.

The sample holds many counts of this clonotype. The chain joins TRBV2 to TRBJ2-1; TRBD2 matches 7 bases. Germline lookup yields CDR1 SNHLY and CDR2 FYNNEI. With V trimmed by 2 bases and J by 6 bases, 16 bases remained unmatched. CDR3 size: 18 residues. CDR3 sequence (DNA): TGTGCCAGCAGTGAAAGGGCAATGAACGCCCCGGGGGGCAATGAGCAGTTCTTC. Translating gives CASSERAMNAPGGNEQFF.

V and J are TRBV20-1 and TRBJ2-5, with 12 bases fitting TRBD2. The germline CDR1 and CDR2 sequences are DFQATT and SNEGSKA (reference sequence). V gave up 5 bases and J gave up 0 bases; unmatched junction bases: 7. This CDR3 is 16 amino acids long. The CDR3 sequence is CSAQLAGGRDQETQYF. CDR3 bases: TGCAGTGCTCAACTAGCGGGGGGCCGTGACCAAGAGACCCAGTACTTC.

This clonotype came up many times. The CDR3 region is CASSPWGDFSYEQYF. CDR3 bases: TGTGCCAGCAGCCCCTGGGGGGACTTCTCCTACGAGCAGTACTTC. This chain uses TRBV11-2 with TRBJ2-7, with TRBD2 as a possible D gene (6 bases). This CDR3 is 15 amino acids long. Germline V gene data show CDR1 as SGHAT and CDR2 as FQNNGV. Trimming removed 5 bases at V and 0 bases at J, with 14 bases between.

This clonotype came up many times. This rearrangement joins TRBV7-9 to TRBJ2-1; D is perhaps TRBD2 (6 bases). CDR3 length equals 14 residues. V gave up 2 bases and J gave up 3 bases, with 8 bases separating them. Germline assignment: CDR1 SEHNR and CDR2 FQNEAQ (reference sequence). The CDR3 is CASSLRGGYNEQFF. The DNA for the CDR3 is TGTGCCAGCAGCTTAAGGGGAGGCTACAATGAGCAGTTCTTC.